This T cell receptor (beta chain) was documented in a study of cytomegalovirus exposure and HLA in healthy donors. PCR was performed using 60 Vbeta and 13 Jbeta primers. The table came from immunoSEQ multiplex PCR; TCRdb's copy has only in-frame clones and leaves some out. This sample yields about 120,000 clones, of which 81% are seen a single time; roughly 3.9% belongs to the top ten. With regard to this clone: Antigen: not known. Mismatch with germline at one junction end may stem from a read error.

General study results and limits: Diagnosis of cytomegalovirus status made by the classifier reportedly showed high specificity and sensitivity. The investigators catalogued 150 to 200 TCR beta chains as cytomegalovirus-associated.

Likely unrecorded immune exposures existed in these nominally healthy donors. Germline values: CDR1 LGHNA, CDR2 YSLEER. The CDR3 has 14 residues. This chain connects TRBV4-3 to TRBJ2-7, with D possibly matching TRBD1 (6 bases). Sequenced input: PBMCs. The clonotype comes from a woman aged 25 to 39 in good health and CMV-seronegative. The CDR3, as DNA: TGCGCCAGCGGCCAAGCTTTACAGGGCTACGAGCAGTACTTC. Protein: CASGQALQGYEQYF.